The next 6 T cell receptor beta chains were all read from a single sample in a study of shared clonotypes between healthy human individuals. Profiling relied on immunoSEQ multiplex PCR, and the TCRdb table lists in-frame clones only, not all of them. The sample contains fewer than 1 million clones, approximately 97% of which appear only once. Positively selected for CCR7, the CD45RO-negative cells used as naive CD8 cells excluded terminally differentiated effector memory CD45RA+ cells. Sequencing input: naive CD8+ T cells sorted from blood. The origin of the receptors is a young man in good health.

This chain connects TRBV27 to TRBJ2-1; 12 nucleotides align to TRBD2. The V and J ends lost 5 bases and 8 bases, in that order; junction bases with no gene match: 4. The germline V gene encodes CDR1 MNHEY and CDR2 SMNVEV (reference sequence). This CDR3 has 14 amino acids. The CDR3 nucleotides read TGTGCCAGCAGTACACTAGCGGGAGGTGATGAGCAGTTCTTC. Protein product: CASSTLAGGDEQFF.

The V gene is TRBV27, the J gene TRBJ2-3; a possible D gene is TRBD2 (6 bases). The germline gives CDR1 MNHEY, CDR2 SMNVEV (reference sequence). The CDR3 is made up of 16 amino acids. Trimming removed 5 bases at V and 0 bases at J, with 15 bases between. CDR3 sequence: CASSGGVAVSTDTQYF. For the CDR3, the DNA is TGTGCCAGCAGTGGCGGGGTAGCGGTTAGCACAGATACGCAGTATTTT.

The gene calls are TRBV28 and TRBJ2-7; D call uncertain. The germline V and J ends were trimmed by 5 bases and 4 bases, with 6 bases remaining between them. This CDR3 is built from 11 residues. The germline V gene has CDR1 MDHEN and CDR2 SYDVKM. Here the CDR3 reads CASSAYYEQYF. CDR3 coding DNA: TGTGCCAGCAGTGCCTATTACGAGCAGTACTTC.

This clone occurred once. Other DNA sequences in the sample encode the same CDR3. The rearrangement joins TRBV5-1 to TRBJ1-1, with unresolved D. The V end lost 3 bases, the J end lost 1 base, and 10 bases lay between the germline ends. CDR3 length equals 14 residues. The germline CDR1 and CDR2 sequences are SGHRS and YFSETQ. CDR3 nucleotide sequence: TGCGCCAGCAGCTACCTAGAAGGGAACACTGAAGCTTTCTTT. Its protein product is CASSYLEGNTEAFF.

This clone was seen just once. CDR3 sequence (DNA): TGCGCCAGCAGTCTGACTAGCGGAGCCTACGAGCAGTACTTC. Its translation is CASSLTSGAYEQYF. The rearrangement links TRBV5-1 to TRBJ2-7; 9 bases are shared with TRBD2. Trimming at V came to 5 bases and at J to 2 bases, leaving 5 bases not matched to a gene. Germline loops: CDR1 SGHRS, CDR2 YFSETQ. The CDR3 length is 14 residues.

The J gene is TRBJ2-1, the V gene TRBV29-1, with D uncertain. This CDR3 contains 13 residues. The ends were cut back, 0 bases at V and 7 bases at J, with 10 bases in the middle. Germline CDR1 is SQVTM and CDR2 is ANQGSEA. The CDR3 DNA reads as TGCAGCGTTGAAGACGGATGGATGAATGAGCAGTTCTTC. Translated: CSVEDGWMNEQFF.